The present entry profiles one T cell receptor beta chain with its context. Time point: persistent/refractory GD, antithyroid drugs over 5 years with positive TRAb. RNA from PBMCs was the source of the TCR library. Investigators prepared the TCR beta libraries by applying iRepertoire HTBI primers and Arm-PCR of CDR3 regions. Using its own MiXCR run on the multiplex PCR reads, TCRdb lists one record per CDR3 protein. The sample lists more than 350,000 distinct CDR3 sequences; 21% were seen once. The sample comes from a study of regulatory T cells in long-lasting Graves disease. From germline, CDR1 is MNHNS and CDR2 SASEGT. Germline trimming cut 5 bases from V and 6 bases from J; bases unmatched to any gene: 10. The length of the CDR3 is 15 residues.

The input for sequencing was peripheral blood mononuclear cells (PBMCs), taken when the disease was refractory, from a patient treated with antithyroid drugs. The V call is TRBV6-1, the J call TRBJ1-5; TRBD1 matches 7 bases. This TCR came from a female donor with Graves disease. DNA for the CDR3: TGTGCCAGCAGTCCCCAGATGACAGGGATTCAGCCCCAGCATTTT. Amino acids: CASSPQMTGIQPQHF.